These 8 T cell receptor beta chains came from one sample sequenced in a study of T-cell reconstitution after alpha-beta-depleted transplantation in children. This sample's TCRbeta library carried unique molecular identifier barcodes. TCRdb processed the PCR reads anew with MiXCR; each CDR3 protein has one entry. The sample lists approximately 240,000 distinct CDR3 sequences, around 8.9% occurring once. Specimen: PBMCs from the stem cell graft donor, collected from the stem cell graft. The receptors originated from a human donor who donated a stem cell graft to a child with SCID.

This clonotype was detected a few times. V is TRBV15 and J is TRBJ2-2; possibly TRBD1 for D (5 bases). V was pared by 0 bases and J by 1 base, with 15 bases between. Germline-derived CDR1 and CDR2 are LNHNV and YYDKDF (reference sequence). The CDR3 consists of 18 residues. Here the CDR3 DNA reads TGTGCCACCAGCAGAGATCAAGGCAGGGCCAGGAACACCGGGGAGCTGTTTTTT. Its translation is CATSRDQGRARNTGELFF.

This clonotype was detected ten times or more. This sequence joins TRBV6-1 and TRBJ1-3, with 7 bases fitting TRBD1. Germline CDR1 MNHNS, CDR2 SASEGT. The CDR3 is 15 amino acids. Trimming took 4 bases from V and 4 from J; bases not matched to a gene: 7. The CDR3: CASSATGVNGNTIYF. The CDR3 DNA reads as TGTGCCAGCAGTGCTACAGGGGTGAACGGAAACACCATATATTTT.

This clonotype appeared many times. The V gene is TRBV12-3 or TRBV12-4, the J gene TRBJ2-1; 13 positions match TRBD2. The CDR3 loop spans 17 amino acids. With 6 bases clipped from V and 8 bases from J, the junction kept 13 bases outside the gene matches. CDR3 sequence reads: CASSAPRLAGGFDEQFF. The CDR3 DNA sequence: TGTGCCAGCAGCGCTCCTCGACTAGCGGGGGGTTTCGATGAGCAGTTCTTC.

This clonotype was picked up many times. The CDR3 loop reads CASRGVGETQYF. CDR3 DNA: TGTGCCAGCAGGGGAGTGGGGGAGACCCAGTACTTC. The chain employs TRBV6-6 and TRBJ2-5, with a tentative D call TRBD2 (5 bases). Trimming removed 6 bases from V and 5 bases from J, with 10 bases in between. Per the germline V gene, CDR1 is MNHNY and CDR2 is SVGAGI (reference sequence). The CDR3 loop spans 12 amino acids.

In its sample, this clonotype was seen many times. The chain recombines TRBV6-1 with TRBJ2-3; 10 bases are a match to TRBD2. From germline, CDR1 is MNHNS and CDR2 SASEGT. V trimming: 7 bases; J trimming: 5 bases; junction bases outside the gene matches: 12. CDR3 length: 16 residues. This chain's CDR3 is CASTGRAGGVLDTQYF. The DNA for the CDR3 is TGTGCCAGCACGGGGAGAGCGGGGGGGGTACTAGATACGCAGTATTTT.

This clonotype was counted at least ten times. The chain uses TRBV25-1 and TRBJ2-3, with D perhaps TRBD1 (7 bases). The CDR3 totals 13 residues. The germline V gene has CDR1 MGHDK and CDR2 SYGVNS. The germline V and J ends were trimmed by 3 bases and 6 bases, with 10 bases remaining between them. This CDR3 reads CASSDRGRDTQYF. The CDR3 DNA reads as TGTGCCAGCAGTGACAGGGGGAGGGATACGCAGTATTTT.

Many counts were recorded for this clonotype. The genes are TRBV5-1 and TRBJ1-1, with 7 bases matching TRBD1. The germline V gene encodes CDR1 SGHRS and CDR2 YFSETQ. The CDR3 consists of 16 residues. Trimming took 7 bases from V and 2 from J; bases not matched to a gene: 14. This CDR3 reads CASGKIGTAFNTEAFF. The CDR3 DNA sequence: TGCGCCAGCGGCAAAATCGGGACAGCATTTAACACTGAAGCTTTCTTT.

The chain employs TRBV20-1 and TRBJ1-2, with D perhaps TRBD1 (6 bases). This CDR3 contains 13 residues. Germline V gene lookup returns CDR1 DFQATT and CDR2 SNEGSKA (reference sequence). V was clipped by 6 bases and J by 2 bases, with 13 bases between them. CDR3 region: CSAPDSYNYGYTF. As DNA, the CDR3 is TGCAGTGCACCGGACAGCTACAACTATGGCTACACCTTC.